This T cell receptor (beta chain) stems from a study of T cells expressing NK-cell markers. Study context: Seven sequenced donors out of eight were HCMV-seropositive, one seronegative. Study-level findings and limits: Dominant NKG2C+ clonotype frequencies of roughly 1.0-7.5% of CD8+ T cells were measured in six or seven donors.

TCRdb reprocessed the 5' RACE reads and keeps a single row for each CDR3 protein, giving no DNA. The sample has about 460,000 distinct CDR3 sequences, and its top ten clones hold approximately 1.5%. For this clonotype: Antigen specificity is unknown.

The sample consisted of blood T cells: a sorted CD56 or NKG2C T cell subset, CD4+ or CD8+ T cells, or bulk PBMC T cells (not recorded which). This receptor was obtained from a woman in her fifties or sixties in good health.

The CDR3 loop reads CASSPLRAGGGETQYF. The rearrangement joins TRBV11-3 to TRBJ2-5; there is no DNA to check the TCRdb D call of TRBD2. Germline V gives CDR1 SGHNT, CDR2 YENEEA. This CDR3 region has 16 residues.